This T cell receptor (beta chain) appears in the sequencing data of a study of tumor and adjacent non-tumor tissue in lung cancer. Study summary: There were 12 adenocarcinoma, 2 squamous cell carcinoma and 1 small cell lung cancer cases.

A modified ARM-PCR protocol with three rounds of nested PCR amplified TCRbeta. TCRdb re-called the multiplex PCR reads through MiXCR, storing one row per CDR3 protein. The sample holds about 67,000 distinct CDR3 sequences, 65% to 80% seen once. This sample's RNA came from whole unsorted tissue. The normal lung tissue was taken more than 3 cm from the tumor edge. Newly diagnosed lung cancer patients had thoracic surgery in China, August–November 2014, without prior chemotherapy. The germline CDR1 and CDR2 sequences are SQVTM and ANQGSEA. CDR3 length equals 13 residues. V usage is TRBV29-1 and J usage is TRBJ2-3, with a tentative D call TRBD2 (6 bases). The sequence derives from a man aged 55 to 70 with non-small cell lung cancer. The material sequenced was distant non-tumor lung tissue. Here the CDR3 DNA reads TGCAGTGCCGGAGGGCGGGTTGCAGATACGCAGTATTTT. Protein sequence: CSAGGRVADTQYF.